Listed here are 2 T cell receptor beta chains from one sample, sequenced in a study of shared clonotypes between healthy human individuals. Some clones are missing from TCRdb's copy, which holds only in-frame ones; the method was immunoSEQ multiplex PCR. This sample has some 2.1 million clones, with 90% to 95% found just once. Specimen: naive CD4+ T cells sorted from blood. Noted subset: CD45RA+ positively selected. Receptor source: a man in his late teens or twenties in good health.

The rearrangement links TRBV30 to TRBJ1-1; 7 positions match TRBD1. CDR1 is GTSNPN and CDR2 is SVGIG in the germline V gene (reference sequence). CDR3 length: 16 residues. With 1 base clipped from V and 7 bases from J, the junction kept 15 bases outside the gene matches. The CDR3 region is CAWSGRLGQPFGEAFF. CDR3 in DNA: TGTGCCTGGAGTGGACGTCTGGGACAGCCCTTCGGTGAAGCTTTCTTT.

In DNA form, the CDR3 reads TGTGCCAGCAGCTTGGGACAGGGAAAACAAGAGACCCAGTACTTC. Its protein is CASSLGQGKQETQYF. This chain connects TRBV5-4 to TRBJ2-5, with 7 bases identical to TRBD1. CDR3 length: 15 residues. The V and J ends lost 0 bases and 2 bases, in that order; junction bases with no gene match: 4. CDR1 is SGHNT and CDR2 is YYREEE in the germline V gene (reference sequence).